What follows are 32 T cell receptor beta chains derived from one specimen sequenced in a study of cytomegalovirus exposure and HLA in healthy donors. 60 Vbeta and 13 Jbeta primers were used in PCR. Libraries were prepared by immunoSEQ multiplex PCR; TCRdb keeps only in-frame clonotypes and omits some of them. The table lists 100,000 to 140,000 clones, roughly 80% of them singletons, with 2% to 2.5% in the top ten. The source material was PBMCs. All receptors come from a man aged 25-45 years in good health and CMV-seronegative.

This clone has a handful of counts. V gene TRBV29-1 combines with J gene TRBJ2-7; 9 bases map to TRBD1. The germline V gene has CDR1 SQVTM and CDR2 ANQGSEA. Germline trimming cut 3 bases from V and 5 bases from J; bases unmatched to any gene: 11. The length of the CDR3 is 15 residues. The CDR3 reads CSVDSGTGPVDEQYF. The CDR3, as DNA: TGCAGCGTTGACTCCGGGACAGGGCCTGTCGACGAGCAGTACTTC.

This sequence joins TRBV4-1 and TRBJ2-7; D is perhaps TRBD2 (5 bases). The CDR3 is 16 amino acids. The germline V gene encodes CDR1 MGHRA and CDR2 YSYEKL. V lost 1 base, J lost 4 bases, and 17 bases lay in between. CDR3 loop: CASSQARYEGTYEQYF. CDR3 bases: TGCGCCAGCAGCCAAGCCCGTTATGAGGGAACGTACGAGCAGTACTTC.

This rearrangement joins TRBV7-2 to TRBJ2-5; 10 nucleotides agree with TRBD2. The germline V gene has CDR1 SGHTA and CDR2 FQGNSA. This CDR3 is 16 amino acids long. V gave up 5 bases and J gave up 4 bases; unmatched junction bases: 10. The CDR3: CASSPWGSGGPETQYF. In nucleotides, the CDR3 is TGTGCCAGCAGCCCATGGGGTAGCGGGGGGCCAGAGACCCAGTACTTC.

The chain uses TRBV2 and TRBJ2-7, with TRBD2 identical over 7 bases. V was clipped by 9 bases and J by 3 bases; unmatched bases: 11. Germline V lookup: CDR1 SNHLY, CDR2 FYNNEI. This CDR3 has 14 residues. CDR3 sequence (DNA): TGTGCCAGTGGTGGGCGGGGGTACTACTACGAGCAGTACTTC. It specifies CASGGRGYYYEQYF. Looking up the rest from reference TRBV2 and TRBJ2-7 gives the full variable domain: EPEVTQTPSHQVTQMGQEVILRCVPISNHLYFYWYRQILGQKVEFLVSFYNNEISEKSEIFDDQFSVERPDGSNFTLKIRSTKLEDSAMYFCASGGRGYYYEQYFGPGTRLTVT.

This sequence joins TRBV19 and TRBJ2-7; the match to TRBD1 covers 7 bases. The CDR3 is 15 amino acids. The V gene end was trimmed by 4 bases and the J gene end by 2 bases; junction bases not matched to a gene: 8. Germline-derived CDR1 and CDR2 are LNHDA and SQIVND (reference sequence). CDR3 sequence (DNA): TGTGCCAGTAGTACCGCAACCGGGACAGCCTACGAGCAGTACTTC. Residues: CASSTATGTAYEQYF.

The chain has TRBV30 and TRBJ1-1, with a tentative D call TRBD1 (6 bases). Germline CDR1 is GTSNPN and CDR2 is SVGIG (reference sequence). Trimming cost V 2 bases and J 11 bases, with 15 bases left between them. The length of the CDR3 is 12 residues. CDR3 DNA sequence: TGTGCCTGGAGTCCTACTTCAGGGGTCGCTTTCTTT. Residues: CAWSPTSGVAFF. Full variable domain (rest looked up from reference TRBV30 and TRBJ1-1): SQTIHQWPATLVQPVGSPLSLECTVEGTSNPNLYWYRQAAGRGLQLLFYSVGIGQISSEVPQNLSASRPQDRQFILSSKKLLLSDSGFYLCAWSPTSGVAFFGQGTRLTVV.

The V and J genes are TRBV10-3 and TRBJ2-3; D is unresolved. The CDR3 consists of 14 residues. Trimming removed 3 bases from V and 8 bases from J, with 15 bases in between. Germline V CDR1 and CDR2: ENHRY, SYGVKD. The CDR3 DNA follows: TGTGCCATCAGTGACTTTTCGGGTAGCCTTACGCAGTATTTT. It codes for CAISDFSGSLTQYF.

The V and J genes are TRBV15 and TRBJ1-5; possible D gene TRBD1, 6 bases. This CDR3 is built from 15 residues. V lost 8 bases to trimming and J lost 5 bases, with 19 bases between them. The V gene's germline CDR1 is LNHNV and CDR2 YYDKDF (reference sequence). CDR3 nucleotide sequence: TGTGCCACCCGGACAGCCCAGGGTTCTTATCAGCCCCAGCATTTT. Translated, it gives CATRTAQGSYQPQHF.

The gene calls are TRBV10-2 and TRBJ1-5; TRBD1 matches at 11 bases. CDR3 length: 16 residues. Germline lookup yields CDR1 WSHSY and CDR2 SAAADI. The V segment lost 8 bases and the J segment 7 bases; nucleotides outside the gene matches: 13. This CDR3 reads CASRPGTGGGGQPQHF. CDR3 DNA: TGCGCCAGCCGACCTGGGACAGGGGGAGGCGGACAGCCCCAGCATTTT.

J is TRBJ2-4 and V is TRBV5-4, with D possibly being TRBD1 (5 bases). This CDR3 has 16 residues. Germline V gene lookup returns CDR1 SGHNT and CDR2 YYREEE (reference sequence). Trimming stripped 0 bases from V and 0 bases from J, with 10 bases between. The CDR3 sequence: CASSLDRSLAKNIQYF. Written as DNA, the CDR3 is TGTGCCAGCAGCTTGGACAGGTCACTAGCCAAAAACATTCAGTACTTC.

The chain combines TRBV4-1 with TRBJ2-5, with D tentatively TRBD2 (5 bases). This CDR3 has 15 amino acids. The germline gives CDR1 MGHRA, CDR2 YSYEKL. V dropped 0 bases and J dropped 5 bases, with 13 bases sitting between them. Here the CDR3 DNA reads TGCGCCAGCAGCCAAGATGGTACTAGTGTGGAGACCCAGTACTTC. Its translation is CASSQDGTSVETQYF.

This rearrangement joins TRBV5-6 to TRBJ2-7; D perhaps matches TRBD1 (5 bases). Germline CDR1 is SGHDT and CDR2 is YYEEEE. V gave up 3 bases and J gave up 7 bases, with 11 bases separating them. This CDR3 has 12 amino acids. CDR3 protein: CASSSGAGEQYF. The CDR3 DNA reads TGTGCCAGCAGCTCAGGCGCAGGGGAGCAGTACTTC. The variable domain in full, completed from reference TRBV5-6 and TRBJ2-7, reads DAGVTQSPTHLIKTRGQQVTLRCSPKSGHDTVSWYQQALGQGPQFIFQYYEEEERQRGNFPDRFSGHQFPNYSSELNVNALLLGDSALYLCASSSGAGEQYFGPGTRLTVT.

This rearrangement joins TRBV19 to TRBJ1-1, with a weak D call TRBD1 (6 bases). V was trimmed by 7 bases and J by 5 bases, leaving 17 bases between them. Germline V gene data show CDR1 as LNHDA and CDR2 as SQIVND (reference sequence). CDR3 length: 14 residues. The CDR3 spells CASTTNRVKTEAFF. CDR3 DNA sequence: TGTGCCAGTACCACCAACAGGGTAAAGACTGAAGCTTTCTTT.

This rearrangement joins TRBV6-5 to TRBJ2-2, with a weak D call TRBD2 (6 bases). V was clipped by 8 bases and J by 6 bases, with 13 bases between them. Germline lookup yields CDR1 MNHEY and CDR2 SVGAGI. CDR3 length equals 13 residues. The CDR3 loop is CASRSGRPGELFF. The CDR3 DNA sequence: TGTGCCAGCCGTAGCGGCAGGCCCGGGGAGCTGTTTTTT.

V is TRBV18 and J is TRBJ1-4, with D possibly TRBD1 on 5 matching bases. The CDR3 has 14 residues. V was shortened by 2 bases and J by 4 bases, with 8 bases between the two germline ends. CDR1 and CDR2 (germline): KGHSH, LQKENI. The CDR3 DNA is TGTGCCAGCTCACCAGGGGCAGATAATGAAAAACTGTTTTTT. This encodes CASSPGADNEKLFF.

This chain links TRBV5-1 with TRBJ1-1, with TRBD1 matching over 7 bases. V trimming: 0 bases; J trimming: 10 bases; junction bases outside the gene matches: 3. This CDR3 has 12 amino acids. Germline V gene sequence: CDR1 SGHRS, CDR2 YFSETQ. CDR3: CASSLEGQRAFF. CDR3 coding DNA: TGCGCCAGCAGCTTGGAGGGACAGAGAGCTTTCTTT.

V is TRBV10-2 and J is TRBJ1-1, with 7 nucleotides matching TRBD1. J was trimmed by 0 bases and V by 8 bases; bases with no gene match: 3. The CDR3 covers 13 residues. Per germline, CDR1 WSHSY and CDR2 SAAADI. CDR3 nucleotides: TGCGCCAGCTCGGACAGGCTGAACACTGAAGCTTTCTTT. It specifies CASSDRLNTEAFF.

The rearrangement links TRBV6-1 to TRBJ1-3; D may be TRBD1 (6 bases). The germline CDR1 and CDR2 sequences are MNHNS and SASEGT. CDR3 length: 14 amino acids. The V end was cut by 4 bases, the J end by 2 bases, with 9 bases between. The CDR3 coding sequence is TGTGCCAGCAGTGGGGGGACACCTGGAAACACCATATATTTT. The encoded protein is CASSGGTPGNTIYF.

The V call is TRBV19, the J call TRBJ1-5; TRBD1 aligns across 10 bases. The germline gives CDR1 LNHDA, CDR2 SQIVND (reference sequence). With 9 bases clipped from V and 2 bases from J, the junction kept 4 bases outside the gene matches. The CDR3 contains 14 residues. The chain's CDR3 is CASGGTGGNQPQHF. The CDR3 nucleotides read TGTGCCAGCGGGGGGACAGGGGGCAATCAGCCCCAGCATTTT.

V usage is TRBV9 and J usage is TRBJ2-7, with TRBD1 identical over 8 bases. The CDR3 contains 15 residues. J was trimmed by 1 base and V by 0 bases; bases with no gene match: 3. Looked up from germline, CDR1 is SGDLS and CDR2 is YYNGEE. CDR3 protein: CASSVGGTGSYEQYF. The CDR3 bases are TGTGCCAGCAGCGTAGGGGGGACAGGATCCTACGAGCAGTACTTC.

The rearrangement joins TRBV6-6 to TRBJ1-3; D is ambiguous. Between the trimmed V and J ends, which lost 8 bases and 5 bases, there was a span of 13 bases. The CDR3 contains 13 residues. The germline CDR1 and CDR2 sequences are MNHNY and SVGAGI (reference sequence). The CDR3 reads CASARESRNTIYF. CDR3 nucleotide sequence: TGTGCCAGCGCAAGGGAGTCTAGAAACACCATATATTTT.

CDR3 bases: TGCAGCGTTGGGGGGACAGGGTTGGGTGGGGCCAACGTCCTGACTTTC. Translation gives CSVGGTGLGGANVLTF. The genes are TRBV29-1 and TRBJ2-6; 9 nucleotides line up with TRBD1. CDR1 and CDR2 from the germline V gene are SQVTM and ANQGSEA. V was clipped by 4 bases and J by 3 bases; unmatched bases: 7. This CDR3 is built from 16 residues.

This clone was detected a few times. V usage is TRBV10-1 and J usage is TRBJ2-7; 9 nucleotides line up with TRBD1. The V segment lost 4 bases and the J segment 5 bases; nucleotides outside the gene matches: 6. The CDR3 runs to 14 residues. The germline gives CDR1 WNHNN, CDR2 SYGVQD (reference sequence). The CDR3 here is CASSVPGQGNEQYF. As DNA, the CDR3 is TGCGCCAGCAGTGTCCCGGGACAGGGAAACGAGCAGTACTTC.

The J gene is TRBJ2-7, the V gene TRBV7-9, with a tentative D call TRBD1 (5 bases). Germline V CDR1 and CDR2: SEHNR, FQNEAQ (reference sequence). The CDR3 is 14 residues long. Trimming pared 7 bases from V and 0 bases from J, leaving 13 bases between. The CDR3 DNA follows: TGTGCCAGCACTCCGAAGGACAACTCCTACGAGCAGTACTTC. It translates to CASTPKDNSYEQYF. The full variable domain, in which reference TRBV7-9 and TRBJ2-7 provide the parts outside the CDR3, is DTGVSQNPRHKITKRGQNVTFRCDPISEHNRLYWYRQTLGQGPEFLTYFQNEAQLEKSRLLSDRFSAERPKGSFSTLEIQRTEQGDSAMYLCASTPKDNSYEQYFGPGTRLTVT.

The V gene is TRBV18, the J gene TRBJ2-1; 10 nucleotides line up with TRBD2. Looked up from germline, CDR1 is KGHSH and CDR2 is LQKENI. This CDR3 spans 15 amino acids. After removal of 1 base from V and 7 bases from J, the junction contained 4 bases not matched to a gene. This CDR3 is CASSPQREGLNEQFF. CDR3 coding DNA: TGTGCCAGCTCACCACAGCGGGAGGGCCTTAATGAGCAGTTCTTC.

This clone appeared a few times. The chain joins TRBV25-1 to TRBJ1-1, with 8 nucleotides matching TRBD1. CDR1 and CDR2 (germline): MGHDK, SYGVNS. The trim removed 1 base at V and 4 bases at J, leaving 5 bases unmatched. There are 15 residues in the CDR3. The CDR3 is CASSESATGATEAFF. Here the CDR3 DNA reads TGTGCCAGCAGTGAATCAGCGACAGGGGCCACTGAAGCTTTCTTT.

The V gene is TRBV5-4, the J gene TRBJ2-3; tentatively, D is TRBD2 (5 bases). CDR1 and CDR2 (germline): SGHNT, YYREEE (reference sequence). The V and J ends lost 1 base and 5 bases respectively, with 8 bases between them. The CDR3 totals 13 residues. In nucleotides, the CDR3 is TGTGCCAGCAGCTTGTTTGAGGGAGATACGCAGTATTTT. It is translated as CASSLFEGDTQYF.

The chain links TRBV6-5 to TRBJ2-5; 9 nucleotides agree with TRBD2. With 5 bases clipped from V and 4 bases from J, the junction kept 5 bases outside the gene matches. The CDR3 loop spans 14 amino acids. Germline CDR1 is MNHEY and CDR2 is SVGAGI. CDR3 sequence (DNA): TGTGCCAGCAGTACATTTAGCGGGAGAGAGACCCAGTACTTC. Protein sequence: CASSTFSGRETQYF.

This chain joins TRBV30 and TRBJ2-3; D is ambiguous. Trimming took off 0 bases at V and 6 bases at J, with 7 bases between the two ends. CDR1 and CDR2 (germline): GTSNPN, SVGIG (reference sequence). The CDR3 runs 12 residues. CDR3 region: CAWSVSVDTQYF. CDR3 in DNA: TGTGCCTGGAGTGTATCGGTGGATACGCAGTATTTT.

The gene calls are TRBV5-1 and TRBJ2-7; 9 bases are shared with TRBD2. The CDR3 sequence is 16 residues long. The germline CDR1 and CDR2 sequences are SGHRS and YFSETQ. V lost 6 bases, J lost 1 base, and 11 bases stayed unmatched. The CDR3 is CASNNFNSGRSYEQYF. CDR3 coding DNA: TGCGCCAGCAACAACTTCAATAGCGGGAGATCCTACGAGCAGTACTTC.

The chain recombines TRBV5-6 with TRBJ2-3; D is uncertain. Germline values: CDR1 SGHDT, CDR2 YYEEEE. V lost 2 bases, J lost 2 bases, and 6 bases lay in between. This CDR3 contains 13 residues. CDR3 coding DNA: TGTGCCAGCAGCTTTCGGTTCACAGATACGCAGTATTTT. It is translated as CASSFRFTDTQYF.

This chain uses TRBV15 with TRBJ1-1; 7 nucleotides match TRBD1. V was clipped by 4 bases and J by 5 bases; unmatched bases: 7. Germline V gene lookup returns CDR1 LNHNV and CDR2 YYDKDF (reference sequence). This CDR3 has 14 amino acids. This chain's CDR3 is CATSIYRGGTEAFF. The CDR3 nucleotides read TGTGCCACCAGCATATACAGGGGTGGGACTGAAGCTTTCTTT.